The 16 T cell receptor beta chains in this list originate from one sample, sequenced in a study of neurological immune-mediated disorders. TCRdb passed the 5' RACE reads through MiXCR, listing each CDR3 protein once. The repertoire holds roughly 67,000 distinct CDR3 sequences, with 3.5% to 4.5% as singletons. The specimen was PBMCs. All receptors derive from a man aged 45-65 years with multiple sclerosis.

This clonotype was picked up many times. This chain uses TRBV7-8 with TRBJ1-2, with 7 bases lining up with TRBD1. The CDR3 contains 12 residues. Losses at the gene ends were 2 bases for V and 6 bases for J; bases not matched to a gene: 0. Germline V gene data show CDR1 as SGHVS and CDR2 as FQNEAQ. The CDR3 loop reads CASSLTGDGYTF. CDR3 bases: TGTGCCAGCAGCTTAACAGGGGATGGCTACACCTTC.

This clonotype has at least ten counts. DNA of the CDR3: TGTGCCAGCAGCGTATCGGGGGGTTACACCGGGGAGCTGTTTTTT. Residues: CASSVSGGYTGELFF. The chain links TRBV9 to TRBJ2-2, with TRBD2 identical over 7 bases. The CDR3 totals 15 residues. Germline CDR1 and CDR2: SGDLS and YYNGEE. With 1 base clipped from V and 3 bases from J, the junction kept 3 bases outside the gene matches.

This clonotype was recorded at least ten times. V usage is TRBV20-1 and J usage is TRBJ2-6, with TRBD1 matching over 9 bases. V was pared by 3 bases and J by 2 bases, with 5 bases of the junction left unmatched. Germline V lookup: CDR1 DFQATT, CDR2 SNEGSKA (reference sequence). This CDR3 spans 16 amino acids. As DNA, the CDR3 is TGCAGTGCTAGTTCGGGACAGGGCCCTGGGGCCAACGTCCTGACTTTC. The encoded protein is CSASSGQGPGANVLTF.

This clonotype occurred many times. This CDR3 reads CASSPRGSASGEFTDTQYF. The CDR3 DNA sequence: TGTGCCAGCAGCCCCCGCGGATCGGCTAGCGGGGAATTTACAGATACGCAGTATTTT. The J gene is TRBJ2-3, the V gene TRBV7-9, with TRBD2 matching over 9 bases. J gave up 3 bases and V 5 bases, and 18 bases lay outside the gene matches. In germline, CDR1 is SEHNR, CDR2 FQNEAQ (reference sequence). The CDR3 has 19 residues.

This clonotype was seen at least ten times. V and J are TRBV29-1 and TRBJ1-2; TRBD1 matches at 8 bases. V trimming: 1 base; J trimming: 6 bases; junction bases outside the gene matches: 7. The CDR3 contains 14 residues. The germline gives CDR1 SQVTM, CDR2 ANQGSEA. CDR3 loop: CSVEAQDRVNGYTF. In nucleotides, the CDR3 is TGCAGCGTTGAAGCCCAGGACAGGGTTAATGGCTACACCTTC.

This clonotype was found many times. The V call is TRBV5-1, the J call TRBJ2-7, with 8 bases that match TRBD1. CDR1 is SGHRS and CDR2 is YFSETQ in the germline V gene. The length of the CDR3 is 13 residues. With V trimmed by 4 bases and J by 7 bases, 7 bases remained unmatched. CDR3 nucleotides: TGCGCCAGCAGCCCCTGGACAGGGTGGGAGCAGTACTTC. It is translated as CASSPWTGWEQYF.

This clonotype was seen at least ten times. The CDR3 DNA is TGTGCCAGCAGCTTATGGGGGGCCGGGAGCACTGAAGCTTTCTTT. Amino acids: CASSLWGAGSTEAFF. This sequence joins TRBV5-6 and TRBJ1-1; TRBD1 might be the D (6 bases). V dropped 2 bases and J dropped 4 bases, with 15 bases sitting between them. The CDR3 covers 15 residues. The germline CDR1 and CDR2 sequences are SGHDT and YYEEEE.

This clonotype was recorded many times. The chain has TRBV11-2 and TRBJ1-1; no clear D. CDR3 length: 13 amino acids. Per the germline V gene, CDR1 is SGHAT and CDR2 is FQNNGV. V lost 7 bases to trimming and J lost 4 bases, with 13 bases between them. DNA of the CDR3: TGTGCCAGCATATACAGTACGGGCACTGAAGCTTTCTTT. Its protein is CASIYSTGTEAFF.

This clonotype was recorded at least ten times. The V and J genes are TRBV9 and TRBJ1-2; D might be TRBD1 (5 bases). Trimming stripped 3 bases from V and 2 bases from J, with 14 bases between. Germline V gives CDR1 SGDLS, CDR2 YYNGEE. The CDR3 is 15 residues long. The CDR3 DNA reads TGTGCCAGCAGCGCCCACTCCGGGACCAACTATGGCTACACCTTC. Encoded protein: CASSAHSGTNYGYTF.

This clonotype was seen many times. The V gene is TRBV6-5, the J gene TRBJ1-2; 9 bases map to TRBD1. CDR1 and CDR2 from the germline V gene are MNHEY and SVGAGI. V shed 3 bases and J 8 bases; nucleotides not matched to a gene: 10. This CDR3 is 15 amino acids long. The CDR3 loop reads CASSYSGGQGRGYTF. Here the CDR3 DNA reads TGTGCCAGCAGTTATTCCGGGGGACAGGGACGAGGCTACACCTTC.

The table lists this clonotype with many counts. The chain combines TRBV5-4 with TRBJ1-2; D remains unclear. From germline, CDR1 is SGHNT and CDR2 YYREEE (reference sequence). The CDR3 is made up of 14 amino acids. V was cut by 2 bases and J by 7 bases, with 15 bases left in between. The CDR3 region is CASSLISLEGGYTF. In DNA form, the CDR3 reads TGTGCCAGCAGCTTAATTTCTCTGGAGGGTGGCTACACCTTC.

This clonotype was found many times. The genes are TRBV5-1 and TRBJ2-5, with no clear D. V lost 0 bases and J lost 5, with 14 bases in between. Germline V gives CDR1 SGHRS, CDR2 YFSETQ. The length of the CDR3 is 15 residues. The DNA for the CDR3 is TGCGCCAGCAGCTTGGCCGTTAGTCAAGTGGAGACCCAGTACTTC. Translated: CASSLAVSQVETQYF.

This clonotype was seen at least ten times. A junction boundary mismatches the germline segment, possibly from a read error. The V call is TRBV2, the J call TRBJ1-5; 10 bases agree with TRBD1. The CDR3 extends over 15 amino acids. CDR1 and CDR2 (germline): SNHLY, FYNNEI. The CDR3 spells CASSGDRGSNQPQNF. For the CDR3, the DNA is TGTGCCAGCAGTGGGGACAGGGGTAGCAATCAGCCCCAGAATTTT.

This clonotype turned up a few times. The CDR3 spells CASTDSIQNYGYTF. The CDR3 DNA sequence: TGTGCCAGCACCGACAGCATACAAAACTATGGCTACACCTTC. This rearrangement joins TRBV5-4 to TRBJ1-2; the D gene is possibly TRBD1 (5 bases). This CDR3 region has 14 residues. Germline-derived CDR1 and CDR2 are SGHNT and YYREEE (reference sequence). V was cut by 6 bases and J by 2 bases, with 14 bases left in between. Looking up the rest from reference TRBV5-4 and TRBJ1-2 gives the full variable domain: ETGVTQSPTHLIKTRGQQVTLRCSSQSGHNTVSWYQQALGQGPQFIFQYYREEENGRGNFPPRFSGLQFPNYSSELNVNALELDDSALYLCASTDSIQNYGYTFGSGTRLTVV.

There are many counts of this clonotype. The CDR3 DNA is TGTGCCAGCAGCTCCTACTTATACTCTGGAAACACCATATATTTT. It yields the protein CASSSYLYSGNTIYF. The chain links TRBV7-8 to TRBJ1-3; D uncertain. The CDR3 loop spans 15 amino acids. Trimming stripped 4 bases from V and 0 bases from J, with 10 bases between. Per germline, CDR1 SGHVS and CDR2 FQNEAQ.

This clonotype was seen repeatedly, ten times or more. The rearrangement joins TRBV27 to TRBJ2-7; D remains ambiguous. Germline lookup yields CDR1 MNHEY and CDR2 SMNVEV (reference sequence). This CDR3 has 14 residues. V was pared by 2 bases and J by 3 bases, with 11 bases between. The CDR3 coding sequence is TGTGCCAGCAGTTTAGGGTCACGCGTCTACGAGCAGTACTTC. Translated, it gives CASSLGSRVYEQYF.